This T cell receptor beta chain was found in a study of blood T cell repertoires in COVID-19. Study details: T cells, B-cell-depleted T cells, or PBMCs provided the cDNA or gDNA that served as material.

This clone has just one count. V gave up 4 bases and J gave up 5 bases, with 8 bases separating them. The CDR3 sequence is 12 residues long. Germline CDR1 reads SGHTA; CDR2 reads FQGNSA. Generated by immunoSEQ multiplex PCR, the TCRdb table keeps only in-frame clones and is missing some. In the table there are around 400,000 clones, approximately 89% of which are singletons. Participant-reported clinical history was the basis for cohort assignment. Cohort 3 recovery required two negative PCRs, clearance, or symptom resolution. The rearrangement uses TRBV7-2 and TRBJ2-5, with no clear D. The clonotype originates from a woman aged 25 to 39 who had recovered from COVID-19. Input material: PBMCs or T cells enriched from blood (not recorded which). Here the CDR3 reads CASSSRSETQYF. CDR3 bases: TGTGCCAGCAGCTCCCGGTCGGAGACCCAGTACTTC. Variable domain in full (rest from reference TRBV7-2 and TRBJ2-5): GAGVSQSPSNKVTEKGKDVELRCDPISGHTALYWYRQSLGQGLEFLIYFQGNSAPDKSGLPSDRFSAERTGGSVSTLTIQRTQQEDSAVYLCASSSRSETQYFGPGTRLLVL.